The rows below give T cell receptor beta chains drawn from one sample of a study of regulatory T cells in long-lasting Graves disease. TCRdb passed the multiplex PCR reads through MiXCR, listing each CDR3 protein once. The sample lists a few hundred thousand distinct CDR3 sequences, roughly 12% occurring once. Another study also made use of these data, one on T cells in Graves' hyperthyroidism and ophthalmopathy.

This specimen consisted of peripheral blood mononuclear cells (PBMCs), obtained at new diagnosis, from a patient treated with antithyroid drugs. The receptors shown here come from a woman under 30 with Graves disease. Both conserved end residues are part of each CDR3. A D gene is named only where the DNA matches it firmly. Not every row has a clone size; where given, it reads once, few, many or a size class.

D gene,clone size,V gene,J gene,CDR3 DNA,CDR3 protein
NA,NA,TRBV7-2,TRBJ1-1,TGTGCCAGCAGCTCGGACCTTTCTTTTTGGGACACTGAAGCTTTCTTT,CASSSDLSFWDTEAFF
NA,many,TRBV28,TRBJ2-1,TGTGCCAGCAGTTTAGCGGGAAGAGTGTTTTACAATGAGCAGTTCTTC,CASSLAGRVFYNEQFF
NA,few,TRBV4-1,TRBJ2-6,TGCGCCAGCAGCCCAGGGCAGGACTCTTGGTCTGGGGCCAACGTCCTGACTTTC,CASSPGQDSWSGANVLTF
TRBD2,many,TRBV18,TRBJ2-3,TGTGCCAGCTCACCCTGGTCGGCGGGGGAAACGCAGTATTTT,CASSPWSAGETQYF
TRBD2,many,TRBV7-2,TRBJ2-7,TGTGCCAGCAGCCCGGGGGGGGCGGGAGCCTACGAGCAGTACTTC,CASSPGGAGAYEQYF
NA,NA,TRBV4-3,TRBJ2-5,TGCGCCAGCAGCCAAGATCTGCGGAGCTTGGGGGAGACCCAGTACTTC,CASSQDLRSLGETQYF
NA,many,TRBV19,TRBJ2-1,TGTGCCAATAGTATATCGGCTTACAATGAGCAGTTCTTC,CANSISAYNEQFF
NA,few,TRBV7-3,TRBJ2-2,TGTGCCAGCAGCTTATCGGGCGCCAAGAACACCGGGGAGCTGTTTTTT,CASSLSGAKNTGELFF
TRBD2,NA,TRBV6-2/TRBV6-3,TRBJ2-2,TGTGCCAGCAGTGAAGAAACGGGACTAGCGGGAGACACCGGGGAGCTGTTTTTT,CASSEETGLAGDTGELFF
TRBD1,many,TRBV20-1,TRBJ2-7,TGCAGTGCTGAACACGGGGACAGGGGGCTTGAAGAGCAGTACTTC,CSAEHGDRGLEEQYF
TRBD1,NA,TRBV29-1,TRBJ2-2,TGCAGCGTTGAAGTGAGCGACAGGGCGAACACCGGGGAGCTGTTTTTT,CSVEVSDRANTGELFF
NA,many,TRBV7-6,TRBJ2-2,TGTGCCAGCAGCTTAGAGGATTCGAACACCGGGGAGCTGTTTTTT,CASSLEDSNTGELFF
NA,NA,TRBV4-1,TRBJ1-5,TGCGCCAGCAGCCAAGTTTTGGGACTGGGGGCCAATCAGCCCCAGCATTTT,CASSQVLGLGANQPQHF
TRBD1,many,TRBV20-1,TRBJ1-5,TGCAGTGCTAGTAGACAGGGGGCTTGGAATCAGCCCCAGCATTTT,CSASRQGAWNQPQHF
TRBD2,many,TRBV7-2,TRBJ2-1,TGTGCCAGCAGCACCCCAAGCGGGAGTGGCGGTGAGCAGTTCTTC,CASSTPSGSGGEQFF
TRBD1,NA,TRBV7-3,TRBJ1-2,TGTGCCAGCAGCTTAGAAGGGACAGGGAATGGCTACACCTTC,CASSLEGTGNGYTF
TRBD2,many,TRBV7-9,TRBJ2-3,TGTGCCAGCAGCCCCGGACTAGCGGGGGCCCTCTTCACAGATACGCAGTATTTT,CASSPGLAGALFTDTQYF
NA,many,TRBV29-1,TRBJ2-3,TGCAGCGTTGAACCGGTGGGCAGGCGACCCACAGATACGCAGTATTTT,CSVEPVGRRPTDTQYF
NA,many,TRBV7-2,TRBJ2-3,TGTGCCAGCAGCTTAGCCGGGGCAGGAGATACGCAGTATTTT,CASSLAGAGDTQYF
TRBD2,few,TRBV24-1,TRBJ2-7,TGTGCCACCAGTGATGTTCCGGGACTAGCGGGAGTACACGAGCAGTACTTC,CATSDVPGLAGVHEQYF
NA,NA,TRBV20-1,TRBJ2-5,TGCAGTGCTCTGCCCCCTCAGGCAGGGACCCAGTACTTC,CSALPPQAGTQYF
NA,many,TRBV7-2,TRBJ1-6,TGTGCCAGCAGCGCCTGGGGCGTTGGGGTTTTTAATTCACCCCTCCACTTT,CASSAWGVGVFNSPLHF
TRBD2,NA,TRBV7-9,TRBJ2-1,TGTGCCAGCGCGGGGGAGTCTATCTCCTACAATGAGCAGTTCTTC,CASAGESISYNEQFF
TRBD2,many,TRBV29-1,TRBJ2-1,TGCAGCGTTGAAGGGGACGCGGGGGCCTACAATGAGCAGTTCTTC,CSVEGDAGAYNEQFF
NA,few,TRBV5-1,TRBJ1-2,TGCGCCAGCAGCTTTGCCGCTAACTATGGCTACACCTTC,CASSFAANYGYTF
TRBD1,many,TRBV11-2,TRBJ2-7,TGTGCCAGCAGCTTAACGATGACAGGGGACTCCTACGAGCAGTACTTC,CASSLTMTGDSYEQYF
NA,few,TRBV27,TRBJ2-1,TGTGCCAGCATTACGACGGGGGAGTTC,CASITTGEF
NA,many,TRBV20-1,TRBJ1-1,TGCAGTGCTAGAGATGGGGGGGGCGGATACACTGAAGCTTTCTTT,CSARDGGGGYTEAFF
NA,many,TRBV19,TRBJ2-2,TGTGCCAGTAGTTCCAGGGGAAAGAACACCGGGGAGCTGTTTTTT,CASSSRGKNTGELFF
TRBD2,NA,TRBV10-3,TRBJ2-1,TGTGCCATCAGTCCCCGGACTAGCGGGGGTGAGCAGTTCTTC,CAISPRTSGGEQFF
NA,many,TRBV11-2,TRBJ2-1,TGTGCCAGCAGGCCGCCGGGCGGGACCTACAATGAGCAGTTCTTC,CASRPPGGTYNEQFF
NA,few,TRBV6-1,TRBJ1-2,TGTGCCAGCAGTGAACTCCCTGGCCGTGGCTACACCTTC,CASSELPGRGYTF
TRBD2,NA,TRBV7-2,TRBJ2-7,TGTGCCAGCCTATGGGGTCTGGCGGGAGTCATATACGAGCAGTACTTC,CASLWGLAGVIYEQYF
NA,many,TRBV7-7,TRBJ2-5,TGTGCTAGCAGCTTAGCCAGAACAGCCCAAGAGACCCAGTACTTC,CASSLARTAQETQYF
NA,many,TRBV18,TRBJ1-3,TGTGCCAGCTCACCACCGGTTGGAAACACCATATATTTT,CASSPPVGNTIYF
NA,many,TRBV10-3,TRBJ2-3,TGTGCCATCAGTGAGGCCATGACTTCCACAGATACGCAGTATTTT,CAISEAMTSTDTQYF
NA,NA,TRBV20-1,TRBJ2-1,TGCAGTGCTAGTTACAACTACAATGAGCAGTTCTTC,CSASYNYNEQFF
TRBD1,many,TRBV6-2/TRBV6-3,TRBJ2-1,TGTGCCAGCAGTGGTACAGGGGGCCGATCCTACAATGAGCAGTTCTTC,CASSGTGGRSYNEQFF
NA,few,TRBV30,TRBJ2-7,TGTGCCTGGAGTGTAATTTCGTACGAGCAGTACTTC,CAWSVISYEQYF
NA,NA,TRBV5-1,TRBJ2-5,TGCGCCAGCAGCTTGGCTGCGGGCAAAGAGACCCAGTACTTC,CASSLAAGKETQYF
NA,many,TRBV6-1,TRBJ1-1,TGTGCCAGCAGACAGAACATGAACACTGAAGCTTTCTTT,CASRQNMNTEAFF
TRBD2,few,TRBV7-9,TRBJ2-5,TGTGCCAGCAGCTTAGTCGGGGGGTACCAAGAGACCCAGTACTTC,CASSLVGGYQETQYF
NA,many,TRBV20-1,TRBJ2-4,TGCAGTGCTGGCAACCGGGGGTACTCGGCCAAAAACATTCAGTACTTC,CSAGNRGYSAKNIQYF
TRBD1,NA,TRBV25-1,TRBJ1-2,TGTGCCAGCTTGGGGCAGGGGGCTCCCAACTATGGCTACACCTTC,CASLGQGAPNYGYTF
TRBD2,many,TRBV5-1,TRBJ2-5,TGCGCCAGCAGCTTGGGGTCTAGCGGGGGGTCCCGGGAGACCCAGTACTTC,CASSLGSSGGSRETQYF
TRBD1,many,TRBV24-1,TRBJ2-3,TGTGCCACCAGTGATTTCGGTCGGGGACAGCACGCAGATACGCAGTATTTT,CATSDFGRGQHADTQYF